This TCR beta chain was found in a study of T cell responses to AZD1222 COVID-19 vaccine (dated by TCRdb to about 2021). Background for the entire study: AZD1222 recipients given second doses at about 4 weeks or at about 12 weeks were pooled, since spike-specific TCR depth and breadth were not found to differ between the two schedules. TCR sequencing was performed for roughly 250 trial participants, of whom about 200 were given two doses of AZD1222 and around 26 were given two doses of MenACWY control vaccine. Trial participants were enrolled by age into subgroups of 18-55, 56-69 and 70-plus years, and around 140, 26 and 57 TCR-sequenced participants, respectively, were included in these subgroups.

The CDR3 runs 15 residues from the cysteine to the phenylalanine. Just the 45-base CDR3 DNA is kept, in frame starting at base 1. The germline V gene supplies CDR1 MGHRA and CDR2 YSYEKL. V and J are trimmed by 8 bases and 1 base, and the gene matches miss 9 bases of the junction. The research as a whole found: Spike-specific TCR breadth and depth rose significantly after two AZD1222 doses compared with day 0 and with MenACWY recipients. Because no samples from the day 14 peak response were available, repertoires could be characterized only after the peak T cell response. Epitopes outside the regions mutated in the B.1.351 and B.1.1.7 variants were reportedly recognized by nearly half of the unique spike-specific TCRs. Most participants were white British and females outnumbered males, and the authors suggested that clonal diversity may have been underestimated. The 56-69-year group was small, and its depth increase did not reach significance, likely because of low power. The whole spike protein was spanned by vaccine-associated CD4 TCRs, and dominant responses were seen in regions 160-218 and 743-854. Conclusions about previously exposed vaccinees were limited because only a handful of AZD1222 recipients were SARS-CoV-2 seropositive at baseline.

The CDR3 regions of human TCRbeta chains were analyzed by immunosequencing. In the source study's methods: TCRs in the repertoires were matched against a reference library of SARS-CoV-2-specific TCRs that had been generated with the MIRA antigen-specificity platform. Breadth was defined as the fraction of unique TCRs that were SARS-CoV-2-associated. Depth was defined as the fraction of total T cells that were SARS-CoV-2-associated. Using the MIRA data, every spike-specific TCR was mapped to the spike region that the TCR reacted to and assigned to either a CD4 or a CD8 class. Log10-transformed breadth and depth values were compared by one-way ANOVA with Sidak's multiple comparisons tests. The source is immuneACCESS, and TCRdb retained only in-frame sequences with V and J called. Part of the clones is not carried over; for the studies checked, unresolved V genes explain less than half of this, and the remainder is unexplained. The DNA was the basis for D and trimming; V, J and clone size are from that table. The sample yields 100,000 to 150,000 clones; 89% were counted once. The ten largest clones capture roughly 1.6% of the sample.

As to this clone: Its binding antigen is unknown. The record has no base qualities; no much larger clone is one base away.

The label giving this sample's time point can be read as: baseline before first vaccination. Samples from vaccinated people were obtained from the UK trials COV001 and COV002, which included a single-blind randomized controlled phase 2/3 trial of AZD1222 (ChAdOx1 nCoV-19) in healthy adults. For TCRbeta chain sequencing, PBMC samples from trial participants were taken at day 0 and at day 28 after the second dose. The chain couples TRBV4-1 to TRBJ2-7, and 9 junctional nucleotides match TRBD1. This clonotype originated in an adult in good health. The source material was peripheral blood, sampled on day 0 of AZD1222 vaccination. The CDR3 protein is CASRNPGQGSYEQYF. In nucleotide form, the sequence is TGCGCCAGCCGCAATCCGGGACAGGGTTCCTACGAGCAGTACTTC.